This T cell receptor beta chain was obtained from a study of patients and donors after allogeneic stem cell transplantation. CDR1 is MNHEY, CDR2 SVGAGI, per germline. Trimming removed 1 base at V and 0 bases at J, with 10 bases between. This CDR3 region has 15 residues. MiXCR, applied by TCRdb to the RT-PCR reads, yields one record per CDR3 protein. The sample records approximately 150,000 distinct CDR3 sequences, 30% being singletons. The rearrangement joins TRBV6-5 to TRBJ2-7; D possibly uses TRBD1 or TRBD2 (6 bases each). The clonotype originates from a human donor who was either an allogeneic HSCT recipient or a stem cell or donor lymphocyte infusion donor (not recorded which). It is not recorded whose cells these are; they may come from a transplant donor. The sample was blood, either unsorted or a sorted T cell fraction (not recorded which). The DNA of the CDR3 is TGTGCCAGCAGTTACTGGAGGGGGAGCTCCTACGAGCAGTACTTC. Protein sequence: CASSYWRGSSYEQYF.